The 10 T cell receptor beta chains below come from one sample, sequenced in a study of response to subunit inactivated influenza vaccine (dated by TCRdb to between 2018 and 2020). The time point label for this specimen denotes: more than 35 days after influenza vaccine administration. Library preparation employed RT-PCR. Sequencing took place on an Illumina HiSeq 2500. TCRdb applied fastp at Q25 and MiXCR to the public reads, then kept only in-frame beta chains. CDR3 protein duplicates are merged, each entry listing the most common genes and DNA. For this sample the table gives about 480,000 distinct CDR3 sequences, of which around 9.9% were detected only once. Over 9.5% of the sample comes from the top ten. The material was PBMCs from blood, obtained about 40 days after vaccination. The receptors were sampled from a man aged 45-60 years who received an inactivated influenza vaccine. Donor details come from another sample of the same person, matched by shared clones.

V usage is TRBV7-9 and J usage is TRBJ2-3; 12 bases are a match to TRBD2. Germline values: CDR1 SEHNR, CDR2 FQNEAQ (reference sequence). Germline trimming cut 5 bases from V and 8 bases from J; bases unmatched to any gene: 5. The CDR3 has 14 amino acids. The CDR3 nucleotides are TGTGCCAGCAGCCCAAGACTAGCGGGGGCTACGCAGTATTTT. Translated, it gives CASSPRLAGATQYF.

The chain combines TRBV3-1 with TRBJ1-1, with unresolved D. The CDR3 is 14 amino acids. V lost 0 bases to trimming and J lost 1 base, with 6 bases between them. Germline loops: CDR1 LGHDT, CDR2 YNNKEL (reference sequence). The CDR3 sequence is CASSQEVSNTEAFF. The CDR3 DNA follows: TGTGCCAGCAGCCAAGAGGTTTCGAACACTGAAGCTTTCTTT.

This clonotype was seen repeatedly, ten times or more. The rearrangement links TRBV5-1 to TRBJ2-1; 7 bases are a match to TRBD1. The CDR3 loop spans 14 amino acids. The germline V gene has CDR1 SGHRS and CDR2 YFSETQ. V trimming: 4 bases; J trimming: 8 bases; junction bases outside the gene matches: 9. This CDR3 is CASSPGSGGYEQFF. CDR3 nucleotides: TGCGCCAGCAGCCCGGGATCAGGGGGTTATGAGCAGTTCTTC. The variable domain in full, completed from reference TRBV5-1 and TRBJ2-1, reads KAGVTQTPRYLIKTRGQQVTLSCSPISGHRSVSWYQQTPGQGLQFLFEYFSETQRNKGNFPGRFSGRQFSNSRSEMNVSTLELGDSALYLCASSPGSGGYEQFFGPGTRLTVL.

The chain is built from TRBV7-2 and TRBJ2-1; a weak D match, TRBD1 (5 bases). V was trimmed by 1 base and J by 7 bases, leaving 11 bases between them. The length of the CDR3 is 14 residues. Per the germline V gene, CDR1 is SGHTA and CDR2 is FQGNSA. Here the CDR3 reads CASSLEVGVNEQFF. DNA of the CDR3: TGTGCCAGCAGCTTAGAAGTAGGGGTGAATGAGCAGTTCTTC.

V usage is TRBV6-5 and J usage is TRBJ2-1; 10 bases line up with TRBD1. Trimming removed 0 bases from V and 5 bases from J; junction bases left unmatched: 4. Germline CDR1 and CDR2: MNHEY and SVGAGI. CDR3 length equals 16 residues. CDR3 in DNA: TGTGCCAGCAGTTACTCGTGGGGACAGGGGAACAATGAGCAGTTCTTC. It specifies CASSYSWGQGNNEQFF.

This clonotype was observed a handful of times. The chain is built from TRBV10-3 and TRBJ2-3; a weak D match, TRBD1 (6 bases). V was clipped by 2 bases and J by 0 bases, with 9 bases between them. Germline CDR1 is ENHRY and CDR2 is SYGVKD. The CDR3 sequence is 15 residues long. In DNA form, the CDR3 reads TGTGCCATCAGTGAGGTTCAGGGGAGCACAGATACGCAGTATTTT. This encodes CAISEVQGSTDTQYF.

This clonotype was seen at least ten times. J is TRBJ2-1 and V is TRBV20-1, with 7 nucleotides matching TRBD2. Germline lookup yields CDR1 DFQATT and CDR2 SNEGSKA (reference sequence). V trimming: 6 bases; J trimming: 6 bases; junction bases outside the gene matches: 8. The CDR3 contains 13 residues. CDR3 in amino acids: CSARFREANEQFF. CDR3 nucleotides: TGCAGTGCCAGATTCCGGGAGGCCAATGAGCAGTTCTTC.

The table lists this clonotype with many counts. As DNA, the CDR3 is TGTGCCAGCAGTTTAAGCTGGGGGCAGGGGGCTAAAACTAGCACAGATACGCAGTATTTT. Its protein is CASSLSWGQGAKTSTDTQYF. The chain combines TRBV12-3 or TRBV12-4 with TRBJ2-3; TRBD1 aligns across 8 bases. The CDR3 contains 20 residues. The V and J ends lost 2 bases and 0 bases, in that order; junction bases with no gene match: 16.

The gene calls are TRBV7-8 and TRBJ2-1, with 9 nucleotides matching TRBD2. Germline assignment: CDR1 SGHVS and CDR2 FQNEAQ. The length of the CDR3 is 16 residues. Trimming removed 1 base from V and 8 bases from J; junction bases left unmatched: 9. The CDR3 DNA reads TGTGCCAGCAGCTTAGAGCGGGAGGAACTTGGTTATGAGCAGTTCTTC. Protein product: CASSLEREELGYEQFF.

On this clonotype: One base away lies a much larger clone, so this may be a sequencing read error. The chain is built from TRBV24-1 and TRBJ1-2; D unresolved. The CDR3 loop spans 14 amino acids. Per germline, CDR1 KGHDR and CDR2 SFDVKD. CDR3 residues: CDTSDPHSRYGYTF. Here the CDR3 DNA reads TGTGACACCAGTGATCCTCACTCCCGTTATGGCTACACCTTC.